This entry concerns a single TCR beta chain. Germline-derived CDR1 and CDR2 are MNHEY and SMNVEV (reference sequence). The ends lost 5 bases at V and 3 bases at J; junction bases unmatched: 6. The length of the CDR3 is 14 residues. These data belong to a study of T cell changes during pregnancy in multiple sclerosis. The data were produced by immunoSEQ multiplex PCR, yet TCRdb's version contains in-frame clones alone and is incomplete. The sample carries approximately 84,000 clones, nearly 95% recorded once. Here the sequenced sample was peripheral blood, taken in the second trimester of pregnancy. V is TRBV27 and J is TRBJ2-7; 8 positions agree with TRBD2. The receptor was derived from a female donor in good health, enrolled as a control in a pregnancy study. CDR3 bases: TGTGCCAGCAGTGCGACTAGCGCGAACTACGAGCAGTACTTC. Its translation: CASSATSANYEQYF.